A single sample gave rise to the 15 T cell receptor beta chains below, sequenced in a study of T cell responses to AZD1222 COVID-19 vaccine listed by TCRdb under 2021. Reading the label with the study, this specimen's time point is: baseline before first vaccination. Library construction relied on the immunoSEQ multiplex PCR assay. The immuneACCESS repertoire file appears here via TCRdb, limited to in-frame rearrangements. These files lack a portion of the clones; in checked studies, under half of the deficit traces to unresolved V genes, and the cause of the others is not known. For this sample there are tens of thousands of clones; more than 75% appear just once. The ten largest account for roughly 10% of the sample. This sample comprised peripheral blood, obtained on day 0 of AZD1222 vaccination. These receptors originate from an adult in good health.

This clone was seen only once. J is TRBJ2-7 and V is TRBV5-1; D possibly uses TRBD1 or TRBD2 (7 bases each). This CDR3 is built from 16 residues. Germline V gene lookup returns CDR1 SGHRS and CDR2 YFSETQ. Deletions cut 3 bases from V and 5 bases from J, with 21 bases between. This CDR3 reads CASSSSGGQRVHEQYF. The CDR3, as DNA: TGCGCCAGCAGCTCCTCGGGGGGACAGAGAGTTCACGAGCAGTACTTC.

The chain carries TRBV7-9 and TRBJ2-2; 7 bases map to TRBD1. The CDR3 contains 15 residues. Germline V lookup: CDR1 SEHNR, CDR2 FQNEAQ (reference sequence). Trimming took 5 bases from V and 6 from J; bases not matched to a gene: 9. The CDR3 is CASSPNRGRAGELFF. Here the CDR3 DNA reads TGTGCCAGCAGCCCCAACAGGGGACGGGCCGGGGAGCTGTTTTTT.

V gene TRBV6-6 combines with J gene TRBJ1-4; maybe TRBD1 (5 bases). There are 15 residues in the CDR3. Germline V gene data show CDR1 as MNHNY and CDR2 as SVGAGI (reference sequence). The germline V and J ends were trimmed by 0 bases and 5 bases, with 10 bases remaining between them. The CDR3 sequence: CASSYSEGFNEKLFF. The CDR3, as DNA: TGTGCCAGCAGTTACTCGGAGGGGTTCAATGAAAAACTGTTTTTT.

The chain has TRBV7-3 and TRBJ2-1, with 10 bases that match TRBD2. The CDR3 length is 17 residues. V lost 4 bases and J lost 1; bases outside the gene matches: 7. The germline V gene encodes CDR1 SGHTA and CDR2 FQGTGA. The CDR3 DNA sequence: TGTGCCAGCAGCTCTGCAAGCGGGAGGGTATCCTACAATGAGCAGTTCTTC. The encoded protein is CASSSASGRVSYNEQFF.

The chain recombines TRBV12-3 or TRBV12-4 with TRBJ1-2, with D possibly matching TRBD1 (5 bases). Trimming pared 6 bases from V and 8 bases from J, leaving 16 bases between. The CDR3 length is 13 residues. The CDR3 is CASRTVNEGGYTF. The CDR3, as DNA: TGTGCCAGCAGGACTGTTAACGAGGGGGGCTACACCTTC.

This rearrangement joins TRBV5-1 to TRBJ1-1; D remains ambiguous. The CDR3 runs 11 residues. The germline V gene encodes CDR1 SGHRS and CDR2 YFSETQ. V lost 4 bases and J 1 base, leaving 2 bases between the germline ends. The CDR3 reads CASSENTEAFF. CDR3 bases: TGCGCCAGCAGCGAGAACACTGAAGCTTTCTTT.

The CDR3 bases are TGCGCCAGCAGCTTGGCCGGGACTAGGGCTAGCTCCTACAATGAGCAGTTCTTC. Protein: CASSLAGTRASSYNEQFF. This rearrangement joins TRBV5-1 to TRBJ2-1, with 8 nucleotides matching TRBD2. The CDR3 sequence is 18 residues long. Trimming took 0 bases from V and 0 from J; bases not matched to a gene: 8. CDR1 and CDR2 from the germline V gene are SGHRS and YFSETQ. Together with reference TRBV5-1 and TRBJ2-1, the CDR3 gives the full variable domain: KAGVTQTPRYLIKTRGQQVTLSCSPISGHRSVSWYQQTPGQGLQFLFEYFSETQRNKGNFPGRFSGRQFSNSRSEMNVSTLELGDSALYLCASSLAGTRASSYNEQFFGPGTRLTVL.

The chain links TRBV15 to TRBJ1-2; D gene uncertain. Germline loops: CDR1 LNHNV, CDR2 YYDKDF (reference sequence). The CDR3 runs 13 residues. The V gene lost 1 base and the J gene lost 8 bases, with 11 bases spanning the gap. The CDR3 spells CATSRGAGRGYTF. The CDR3, as DNA: TGTGCCACCAGCAGAGGTGCGGGTAGGGGCTACACCTTC.

This chain links TRBV5-1 with TRBJ2-7, with D possibly matching TRBD2 (6 bases). The V and J ends lost 2 bases and 2 bases respectively, with 14 bases between them. CDR1 is SGHRS, CDR2 YFSETQ, per germline. This CDR3 comprises 15 residues. The CDR3: CASSFSSGWTYEQYF. The CDR3 DNA is TGCGCCAGCAGCTTTAGCAGCGGGTGGACCTACGAGCAGTACTTC.

The count of this clone is one. CDR3 bases: TGTGCCAGTAGGCTCGCGACAGGGGAGGGCTACACCTTC. Translating gives CASRLATGEGYTF. The chain employs TRBV19 and TRBJ1-2; 8 positions match TRBD1. The CDR3 spans 13 residues. Losses at the gene ends were 6 bases for V and 8 bases for J; bases not matched to a gene: 8. The germline V gene encodes CDR1 LNHDA and CDR2 SQIVND (reference sequence).

The V gene is TRBV5-1, the J gene TRBJ1-1, with a weak D call TRBD1 (5 bases). This CDR3 is built from 15 residues. In germline, CDR1 is SGHRS, CDR2 YFSETQ. V was shortened by 5 bases and J by 4 bases, with 18 bases between the two germline ends. CDR3 loop: CASSHLGEAFTEAFF. The CDR3 DNA is TGCGCCAGCAGTCACCTGGGGGAGGCGTTCACTGAAGCTTTCTTT. Looking up the rest from reference TRBV5-1 and TRBJ1-1 gives the full variable domain: KAGVTQTPRYLIKTRGQQVTLSCSPISGHRSVSWYQQTPGQGLQFLFEYFSETQRNKGNFPGRFSGRQFSNSRSEMNVSTLELGDSALYLCASSHLGEAFTEAFFGQGTRLTVV.

This clone showed up just a few times. V usage is TRBV7-2 and J usage is TRBJ1-3, with D possibly being TRBD1 (5 bases). Germline V gene lookup returns CDR1 SGHTA and CDR2 FQGNSA. The CDR3 is 15 residues long. V lost 5 bases to trimming and J lost 1 base, with 12 bases between them. DNA for the CDR3: TGTGCCAGCAGCCCCCAGGCAGGGTCTGGAAACACCATATATTTT. Translated, it gives CASSPQAGSGNTIYF.

This clone is judged medium-sized (0.01 to 0.1%). The rearrangement links TRBV4-2 to TRBJ2-1; 8 bases agree with TRBD2. Trimming removed 0 bases from V and 0 bases from J; junction bases left unmatched: 16. Germline V CDR1 and CDR2: LGHNA, YNFKEQ. The CDR3 totals 21 residues. CDR3: CASSQDGPVSGALSSYNEQFF. For the CDR3, the DNA is TGTGCCAGCAGCCAAGATGGACCGGTTAGCGGGGCACTAAGCTCCTACAATGAGCAGTTCTTC.

V and J are TRBV30 and TRBJ2-3; TRBD2 matches 7 bases. This CDR3 has 13 residues. Germline V lookup: CDR1 GTSNPN, CDR2 SVGIG (reference sequence). CDR3 in amino acids: CACGRGGTDTQYF. The CDR3 region has the DNA TGTGCTTGCGGTCGGGGGGGCACAGATACGCAGTATTTT.

J is TRBJ1-1 and V is TRBV3-1 (or the pseudogene TRBV3-2); D is perhaps TRBD1 (6 bases). Germline values: CDR1 LGHDT, CDR2 YNNKEL (reference sequence). This CDR3 is built from 17 residues. Trimming shortened V by 1 base and J by 6 bases, and 21 bases separated the two germline ends. CDR3 loop: CASSQGLGGGGTSEAFF. CDR3 DNA sequence: TGTGCCAGCAGCCAAGGGCTCGGAGGGGGGGGGACCTCTGAAGCTTTCTTT.